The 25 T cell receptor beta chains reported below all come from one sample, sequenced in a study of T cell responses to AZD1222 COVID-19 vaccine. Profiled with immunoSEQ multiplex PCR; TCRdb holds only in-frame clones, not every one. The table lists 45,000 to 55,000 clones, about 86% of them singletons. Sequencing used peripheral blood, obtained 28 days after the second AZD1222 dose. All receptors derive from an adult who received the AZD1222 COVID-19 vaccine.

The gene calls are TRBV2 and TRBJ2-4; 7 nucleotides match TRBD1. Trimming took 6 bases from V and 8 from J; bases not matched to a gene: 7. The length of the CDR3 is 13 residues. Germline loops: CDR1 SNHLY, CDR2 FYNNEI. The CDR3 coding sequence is TGTGCCAGCAGGACAGGGATCCGGGACATTCAGTACTTC. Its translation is CASRTGIRDIQYF.

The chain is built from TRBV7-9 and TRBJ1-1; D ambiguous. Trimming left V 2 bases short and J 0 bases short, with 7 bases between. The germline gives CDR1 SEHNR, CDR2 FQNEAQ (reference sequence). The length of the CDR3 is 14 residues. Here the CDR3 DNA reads TGTGCCAGCAGCTTAACACAGATGAACACTGAAGCTTTCTTT. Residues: CASSLTQMNTEAFF.

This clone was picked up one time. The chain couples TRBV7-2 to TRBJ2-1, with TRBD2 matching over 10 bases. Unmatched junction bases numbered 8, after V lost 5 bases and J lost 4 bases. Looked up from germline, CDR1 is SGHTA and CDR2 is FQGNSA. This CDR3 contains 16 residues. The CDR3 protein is CASSDRSGRTYNEQFF. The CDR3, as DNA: TGTGCCAGCAGCGATCGTAGCGGGAGGACGTACAATGAGCAGTTCTTC.

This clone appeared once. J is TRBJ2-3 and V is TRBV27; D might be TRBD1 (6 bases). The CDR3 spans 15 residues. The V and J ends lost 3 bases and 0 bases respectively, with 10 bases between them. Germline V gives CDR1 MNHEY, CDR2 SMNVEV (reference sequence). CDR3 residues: CASSLGASSTDTQYF. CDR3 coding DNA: TGTGCCAGCAGTTTGGGGGCCTCTAGCACAGATACGCAGTATTTT.

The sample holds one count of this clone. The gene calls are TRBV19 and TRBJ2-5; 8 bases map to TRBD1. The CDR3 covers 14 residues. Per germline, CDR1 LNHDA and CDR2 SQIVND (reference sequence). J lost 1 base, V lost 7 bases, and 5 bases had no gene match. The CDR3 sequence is CASNFDRGQETQYF. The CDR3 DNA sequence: TGTGCCAGTAACTTTGACAGGGGCCAAGAGACCCAGTACTTC.

The DNA for the CDR3 is TGTGCCAGCAGCTTCACGGAGGAGACCCAGTACTTC. It yields the protein CASSFTEETQYF. This rearrangement joins TRBV12-3 or TRBV12-4 to TRBJ2-5; no firm D call. Between the trimmed V and J ends, which lost 6 bases and 5 bases, there was a span of 10 bases. CDR3 length equals 12 residues.

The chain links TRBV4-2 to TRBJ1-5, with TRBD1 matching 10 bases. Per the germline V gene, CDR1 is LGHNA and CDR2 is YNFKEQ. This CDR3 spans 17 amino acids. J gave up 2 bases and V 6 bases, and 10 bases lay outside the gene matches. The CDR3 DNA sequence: TGTGCCAGCAGGGAAAGCGGGACAGGGGCGGGCAATCAGCCCCAGCATTTT. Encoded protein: CASRESGTGAGNQPQHF.

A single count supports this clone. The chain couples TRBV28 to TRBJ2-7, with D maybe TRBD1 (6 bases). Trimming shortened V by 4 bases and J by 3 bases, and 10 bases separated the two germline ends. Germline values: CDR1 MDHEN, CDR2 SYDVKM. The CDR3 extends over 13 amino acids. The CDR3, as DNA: TGTGCCAGCAGTTCTCAGACAGGCTACGAGCAGTACTTC. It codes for CASSSQTGYEQYF.

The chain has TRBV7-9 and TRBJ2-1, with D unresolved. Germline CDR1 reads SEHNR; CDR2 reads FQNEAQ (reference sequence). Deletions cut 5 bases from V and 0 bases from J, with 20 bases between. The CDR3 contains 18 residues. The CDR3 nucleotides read TGTGCCAGCAGCCCCTGGTTTGGCCCAGGTGGCTCCTACAATGAGCAGTTCTTC. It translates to CASSPWFGPGGSYNEQFF.

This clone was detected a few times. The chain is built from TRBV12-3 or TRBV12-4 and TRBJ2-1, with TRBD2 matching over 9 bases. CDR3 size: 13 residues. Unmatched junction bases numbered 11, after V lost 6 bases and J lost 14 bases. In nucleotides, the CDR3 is TGTGCCAGCAGAATTAGCGGGAGCTATATAGAGTTCTTC. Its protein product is CASRISGSYIEFF.

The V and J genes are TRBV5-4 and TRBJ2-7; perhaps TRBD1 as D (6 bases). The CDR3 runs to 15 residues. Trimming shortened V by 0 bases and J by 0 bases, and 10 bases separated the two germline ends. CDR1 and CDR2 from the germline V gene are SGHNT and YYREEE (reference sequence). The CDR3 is CASSLDQGSSYEQYF. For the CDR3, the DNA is TGTGCCAGCAGCTTGGATCAGGGGAGCTCCTACGAGCAGTACTTC.

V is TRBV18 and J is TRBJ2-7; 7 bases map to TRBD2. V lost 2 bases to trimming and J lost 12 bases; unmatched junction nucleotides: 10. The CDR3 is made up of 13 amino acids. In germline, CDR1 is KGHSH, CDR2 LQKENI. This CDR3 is CASSPGLGGRGYF. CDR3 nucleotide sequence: TGTGCCAGCTCACCAGGCCTGGGGGGGAGAGGGTACTTC.

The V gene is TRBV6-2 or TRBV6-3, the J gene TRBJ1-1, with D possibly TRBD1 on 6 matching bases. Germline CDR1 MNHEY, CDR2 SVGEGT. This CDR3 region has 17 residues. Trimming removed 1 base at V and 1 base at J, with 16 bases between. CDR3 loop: CASSYFVGGQPNTEAFF. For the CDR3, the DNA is TGTGCCAGCAGTTACTTTGTCGGGGGCCAACCGAACACTGAAGCTTTCTTT.

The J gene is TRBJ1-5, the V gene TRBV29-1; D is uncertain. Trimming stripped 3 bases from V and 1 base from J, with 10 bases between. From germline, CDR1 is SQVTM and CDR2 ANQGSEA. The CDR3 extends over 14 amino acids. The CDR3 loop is CSVDTPGSNQPQHF. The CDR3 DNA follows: TGCAGCGTTGATACACCCGGCAGCAATCAGCCCCAGCATTTT.

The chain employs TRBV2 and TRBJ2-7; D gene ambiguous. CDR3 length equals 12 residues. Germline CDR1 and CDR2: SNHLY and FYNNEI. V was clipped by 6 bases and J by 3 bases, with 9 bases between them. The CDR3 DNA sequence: TGTGCCAGCAGCCTTCAAGGCTACGAGCAGTACTTC. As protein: CASSLQGYEQYF. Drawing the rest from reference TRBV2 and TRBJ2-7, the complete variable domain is EPEVTQTPSHQVTQMGQEVILRCVPISNHLYFYWYRQILGQKVEFLVSFYNNEISEKSEIFDDQFSVERPDGSNFTLKIRSTKLEDSAMYFCASSLQGYEQYFGPGTRLTVT.

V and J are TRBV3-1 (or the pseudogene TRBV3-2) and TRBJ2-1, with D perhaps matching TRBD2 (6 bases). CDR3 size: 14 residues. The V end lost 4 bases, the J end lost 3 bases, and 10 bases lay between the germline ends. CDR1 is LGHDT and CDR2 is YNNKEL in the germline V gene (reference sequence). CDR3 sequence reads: CASSPGGNYNEQFF. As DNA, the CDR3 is TGTGCCAGCAGCCCCGGCGGGAACTACAATGAGCAGTTCTTC.

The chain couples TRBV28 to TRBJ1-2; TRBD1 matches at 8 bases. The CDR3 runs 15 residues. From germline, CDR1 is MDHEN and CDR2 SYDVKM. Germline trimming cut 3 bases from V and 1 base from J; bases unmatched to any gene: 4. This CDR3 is CASSFRGRLNYGYTF. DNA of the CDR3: TGTGCCAGCAGTTTCAGGGGGCGTCTTAACTATGGCTACACCTTC.

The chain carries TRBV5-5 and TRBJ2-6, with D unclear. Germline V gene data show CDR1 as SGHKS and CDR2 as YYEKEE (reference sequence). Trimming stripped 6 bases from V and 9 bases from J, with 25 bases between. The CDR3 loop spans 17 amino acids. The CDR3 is CASKEVVSHKVSNVLTF. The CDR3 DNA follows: TGTGCCAGCAAGGAAGTTGTCTCGCACAAAGTCAGCAACGTCCTGACTTTC. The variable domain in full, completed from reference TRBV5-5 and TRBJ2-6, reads DAGVTQSPTHLIKTRGQQVTLRCSPISGHKSVSWYQQVLGQGPQFIFQYYEKEERGRGNFPDRFSARQFPNYSSELNVNALLLGDSALYLCASKEVVSHKVSNVLTFGAGSRLTVL.

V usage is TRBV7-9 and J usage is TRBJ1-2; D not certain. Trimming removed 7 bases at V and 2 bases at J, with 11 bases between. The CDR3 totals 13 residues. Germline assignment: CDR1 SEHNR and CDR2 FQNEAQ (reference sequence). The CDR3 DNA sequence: TGTGCCAGCATAGGCAGGCTAAACTATGGCTACACCTTC. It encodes CASIGRLNYGYTF.

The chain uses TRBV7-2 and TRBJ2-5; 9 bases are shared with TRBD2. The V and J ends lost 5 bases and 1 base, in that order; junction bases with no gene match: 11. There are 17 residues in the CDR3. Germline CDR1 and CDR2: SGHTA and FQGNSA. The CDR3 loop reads CASSPFYQAGGQETQYF. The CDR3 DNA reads TGTGCCAGCAGCCCATTTTATCAAGCGGGAGGCCAAGAGACCCAGTACTTC.

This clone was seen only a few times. The CDR3 DNA is TGTGCCAGCAGCCGCCGACTAGCGCGGGACAATGAGCAGTTCTTC. This gives the protein CASSRRLARDNEQFF. The chain carries TRBV14 and TRBJ2-1; 8 bases agree with TRBD2. Germline V gene lookup returns CDR1 SGHDN and CDR2 FVKESK. V dropped 4 bases and J dropped 5; count of bases not matched to a gene: 7. This CDR3 has 15 amino acids.

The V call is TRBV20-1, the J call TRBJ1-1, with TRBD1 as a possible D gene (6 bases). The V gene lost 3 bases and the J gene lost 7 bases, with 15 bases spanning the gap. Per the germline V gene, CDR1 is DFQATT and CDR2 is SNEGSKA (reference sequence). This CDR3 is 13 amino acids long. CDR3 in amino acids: CSASGTWTLEAFF. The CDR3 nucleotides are TGCAGTGCTAGTGGGACATGGACCCTTGAAGCTTTCTTT.

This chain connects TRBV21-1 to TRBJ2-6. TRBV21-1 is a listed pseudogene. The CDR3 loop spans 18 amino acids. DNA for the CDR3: TGTGCCAGCAGCCCTACCCCGGGGCTGATCTCTGGGGCCAACGTCCTGACTTTC. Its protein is CASSPTPGLISGANVLTF.

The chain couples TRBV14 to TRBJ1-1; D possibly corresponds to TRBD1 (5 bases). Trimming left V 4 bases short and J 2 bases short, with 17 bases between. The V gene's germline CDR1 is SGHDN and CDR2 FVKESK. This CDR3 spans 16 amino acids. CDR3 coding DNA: TGTGCCAGCAGCCGTGTGCAGGGTGCGCAAAACACTGAAGCTTTCTTT. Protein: CASSRVQGAQNTEAFF.

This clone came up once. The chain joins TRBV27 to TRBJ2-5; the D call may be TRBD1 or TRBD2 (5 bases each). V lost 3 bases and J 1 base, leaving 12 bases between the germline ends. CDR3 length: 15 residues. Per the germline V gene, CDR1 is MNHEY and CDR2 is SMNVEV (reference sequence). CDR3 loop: CASSFSGTIQETQYF. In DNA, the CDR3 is TGTGCCAGCAGTTTTTCGGGGACCATCCAAGAGACCCAGTACTTC.